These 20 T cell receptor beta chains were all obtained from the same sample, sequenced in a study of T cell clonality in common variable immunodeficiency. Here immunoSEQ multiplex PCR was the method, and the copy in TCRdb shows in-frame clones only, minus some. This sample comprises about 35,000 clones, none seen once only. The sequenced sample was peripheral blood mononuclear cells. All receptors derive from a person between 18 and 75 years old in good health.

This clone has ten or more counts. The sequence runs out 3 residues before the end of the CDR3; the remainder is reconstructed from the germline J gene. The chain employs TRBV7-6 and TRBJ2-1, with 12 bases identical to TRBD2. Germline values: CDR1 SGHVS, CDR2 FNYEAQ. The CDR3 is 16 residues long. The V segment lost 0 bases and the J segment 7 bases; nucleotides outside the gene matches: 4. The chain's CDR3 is CASSLATSGGWNEQFF. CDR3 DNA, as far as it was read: TGTGCCAGCAGCTTAGCAACTAGCGGGGGGTGGAATGAG.

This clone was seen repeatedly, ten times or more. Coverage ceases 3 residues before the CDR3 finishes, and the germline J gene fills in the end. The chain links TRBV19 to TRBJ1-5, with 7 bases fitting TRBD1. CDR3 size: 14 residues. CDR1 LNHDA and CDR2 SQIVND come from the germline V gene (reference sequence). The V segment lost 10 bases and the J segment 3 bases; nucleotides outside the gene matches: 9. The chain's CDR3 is CATQTGNDNQPQHF. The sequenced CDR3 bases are TGTGCCACTCAGACAGGGAATGACAATCAGCCC. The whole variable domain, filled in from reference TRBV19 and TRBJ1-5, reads DGGITQSPKYLFRKEGQNVTLSCEQNLNHDAMYWYRQDPGQGLRLIYYSQIVNDFQKGDIAEGYSVSREKKESFPLTVTSAQKNPTAFYLCATQTGNDNQPQHFGDGTRLSIL.

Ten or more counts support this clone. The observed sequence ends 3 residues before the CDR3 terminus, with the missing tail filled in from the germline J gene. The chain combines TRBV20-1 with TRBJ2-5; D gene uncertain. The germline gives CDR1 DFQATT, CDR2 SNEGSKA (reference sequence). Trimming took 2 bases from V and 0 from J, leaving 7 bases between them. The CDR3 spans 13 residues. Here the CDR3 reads CSARQAYQETQYF. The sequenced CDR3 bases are TGCAGTGCTAGACAGGCGTACCAAGAGACC.

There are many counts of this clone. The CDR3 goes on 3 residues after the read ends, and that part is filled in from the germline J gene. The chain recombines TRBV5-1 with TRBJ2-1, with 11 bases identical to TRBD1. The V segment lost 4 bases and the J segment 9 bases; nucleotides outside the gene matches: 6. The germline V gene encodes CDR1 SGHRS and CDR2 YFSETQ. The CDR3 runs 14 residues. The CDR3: CASSPGQGGGEQFF. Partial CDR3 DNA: TGCGCCAGCAGCCCGGGACAGGGGGGGGGTGAG.

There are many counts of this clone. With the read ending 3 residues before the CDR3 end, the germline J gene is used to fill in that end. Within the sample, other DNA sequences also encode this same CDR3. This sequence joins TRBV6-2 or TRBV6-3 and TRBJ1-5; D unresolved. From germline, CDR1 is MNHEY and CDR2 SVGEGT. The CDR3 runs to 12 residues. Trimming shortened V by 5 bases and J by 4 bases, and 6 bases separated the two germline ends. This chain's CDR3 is CASSPRNQPQHF. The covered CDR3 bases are TGTGCCAGCAGTCCAAGGAATCAGCCC.

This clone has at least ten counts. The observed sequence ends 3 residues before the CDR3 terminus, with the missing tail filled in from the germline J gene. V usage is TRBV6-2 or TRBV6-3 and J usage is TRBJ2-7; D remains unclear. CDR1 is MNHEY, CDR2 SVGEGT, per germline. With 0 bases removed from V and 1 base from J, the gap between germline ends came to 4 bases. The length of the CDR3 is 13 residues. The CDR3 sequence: CASSYSASYEQYF. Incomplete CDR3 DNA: TGTGCCAGCAGTTACTCAGCGTCCTACGAG.

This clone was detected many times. CDR3 in amino acids: CASSRDRGNYEQYF. Incomplete CDR3 DNA: TGTGCCAGTAGTAGGGACAGGGGAAACTACGAG. The chain recombines TRBV19 with TRBJ2-7, with 10 bases aligning to TRBD1. The missing CDR3 end, 3 residues past where the read stops, is filled in from the germline J gene. CDR3 length equals 14 residues. V shed 4 bases, J shed 3 bases, and the junction held 3 bases outside the gene matches. Germline V CDR1 and CDR2: LNHDA, SQIVND (reference sequence).

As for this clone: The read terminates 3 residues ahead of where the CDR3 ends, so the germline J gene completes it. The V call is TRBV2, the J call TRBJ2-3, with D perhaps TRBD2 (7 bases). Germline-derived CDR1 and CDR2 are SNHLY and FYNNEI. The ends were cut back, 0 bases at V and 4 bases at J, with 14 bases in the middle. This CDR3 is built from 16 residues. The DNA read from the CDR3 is TGTGCCAGCAGTGAAGCCGAAGGGAGGGGGTCAGATACG. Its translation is CASSEAEGRGSDT. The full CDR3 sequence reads CASSEAEGRGSDTQYF.

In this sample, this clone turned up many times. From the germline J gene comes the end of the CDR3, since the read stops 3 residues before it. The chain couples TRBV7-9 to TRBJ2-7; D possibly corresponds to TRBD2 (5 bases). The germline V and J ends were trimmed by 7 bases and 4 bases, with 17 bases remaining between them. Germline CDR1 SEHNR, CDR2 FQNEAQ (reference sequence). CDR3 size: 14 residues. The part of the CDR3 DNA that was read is TGTGCCAGCAAGGACTCCCCATCGACATACGAG. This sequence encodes CASKDSPSTYE. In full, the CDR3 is CASKDSPSTYEQYF.

CDR3 bases read: TGTGCCAGCAGCCAGACTAGCGGGAGGGCTTTGGACAATGAG. This sequence encodes CASSQTSGRALDNE. The complete CDR3 sequence is CASSQTSGRALDNEQFF. The rearrangement joins TRBV6-8 to TRBJ2-1, with TRBD2 matching 14 bases. The sequence runs out 3 residues before the end of the CDR3; the remainder is reconstructed from the germline J gene. The CDR3 is made up of 17 amino acids. V shed 6 bases and J 5 bases; nucleotides not matched to a gene: 9. In germline, CDR1 is MNHGY, CDR2 SAAAGT.

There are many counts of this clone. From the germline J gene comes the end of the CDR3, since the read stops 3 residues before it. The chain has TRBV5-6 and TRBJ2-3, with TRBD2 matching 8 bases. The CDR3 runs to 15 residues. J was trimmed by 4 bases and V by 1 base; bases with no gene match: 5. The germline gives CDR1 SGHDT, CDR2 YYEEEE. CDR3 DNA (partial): TGTGCCAGCAGCTTGACGGGACTAGAGGCAGATACG. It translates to CASSLTGLEADT. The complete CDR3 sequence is CASSLTGLEADTQYF.

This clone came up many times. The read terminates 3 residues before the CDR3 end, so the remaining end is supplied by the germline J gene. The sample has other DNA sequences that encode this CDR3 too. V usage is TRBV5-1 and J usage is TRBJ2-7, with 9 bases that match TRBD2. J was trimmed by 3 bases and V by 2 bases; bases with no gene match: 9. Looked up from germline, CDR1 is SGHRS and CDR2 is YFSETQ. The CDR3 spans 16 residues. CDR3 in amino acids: CASSLGLAGLSYEQYF. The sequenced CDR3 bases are TGCGCCAGCAGCTTAGGCCTAGCGGGACTAAGCTACGAG.

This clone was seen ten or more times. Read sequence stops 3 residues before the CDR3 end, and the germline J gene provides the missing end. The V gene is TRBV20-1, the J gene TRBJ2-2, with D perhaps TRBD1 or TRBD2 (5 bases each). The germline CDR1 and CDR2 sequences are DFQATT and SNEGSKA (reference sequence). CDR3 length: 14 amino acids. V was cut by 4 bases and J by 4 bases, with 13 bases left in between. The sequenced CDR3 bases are TGCAGTGCTATTGAGGGGTCGAGCACCGGGGAG. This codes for CSAIEGSSTGE. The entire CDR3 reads CSAIEGSSTGELFF.

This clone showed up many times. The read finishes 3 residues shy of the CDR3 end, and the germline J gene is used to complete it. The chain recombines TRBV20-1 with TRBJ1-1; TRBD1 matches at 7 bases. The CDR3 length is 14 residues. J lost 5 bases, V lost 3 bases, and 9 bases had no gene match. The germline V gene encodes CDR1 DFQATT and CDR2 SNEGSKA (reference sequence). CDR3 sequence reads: CSASPRGGFTEAFF. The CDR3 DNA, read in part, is TGCAGTGCTAGTCCTAGAGGGGGCTTTACTGAA.

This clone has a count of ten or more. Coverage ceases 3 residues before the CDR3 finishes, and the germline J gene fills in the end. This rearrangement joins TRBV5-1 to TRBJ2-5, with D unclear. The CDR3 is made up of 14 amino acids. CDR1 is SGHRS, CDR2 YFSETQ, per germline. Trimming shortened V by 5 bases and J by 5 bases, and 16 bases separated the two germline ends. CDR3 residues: CASRQAPQDETQYF. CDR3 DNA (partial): TGCGCCAGCAGGCAGGCTCCCCAAGATGAGACC.

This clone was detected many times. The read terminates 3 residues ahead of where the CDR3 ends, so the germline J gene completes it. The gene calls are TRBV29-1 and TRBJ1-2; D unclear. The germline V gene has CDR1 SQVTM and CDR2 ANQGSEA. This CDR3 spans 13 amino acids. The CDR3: CSVEEGQLQGYTF. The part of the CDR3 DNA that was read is TGCAGCGTTGAAGAAGGGCAATTGCAAGGC.

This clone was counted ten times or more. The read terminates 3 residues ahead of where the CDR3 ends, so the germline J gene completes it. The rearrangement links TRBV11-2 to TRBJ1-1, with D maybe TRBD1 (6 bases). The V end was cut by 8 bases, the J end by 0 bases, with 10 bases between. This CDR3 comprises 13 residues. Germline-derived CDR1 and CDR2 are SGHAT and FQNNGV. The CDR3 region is CASRRTVNTEAFF. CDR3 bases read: TGTGCCAGCCGACGGACAGTGAACACTGAA.

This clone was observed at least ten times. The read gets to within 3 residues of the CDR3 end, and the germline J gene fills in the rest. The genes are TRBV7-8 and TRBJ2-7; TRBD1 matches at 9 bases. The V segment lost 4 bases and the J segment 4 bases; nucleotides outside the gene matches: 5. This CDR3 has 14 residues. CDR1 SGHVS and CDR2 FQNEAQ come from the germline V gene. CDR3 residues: CASSSSGQGYEQYF. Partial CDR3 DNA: TGTGCCAGCAGCTCATCGGGACAGGGTTACGAG.

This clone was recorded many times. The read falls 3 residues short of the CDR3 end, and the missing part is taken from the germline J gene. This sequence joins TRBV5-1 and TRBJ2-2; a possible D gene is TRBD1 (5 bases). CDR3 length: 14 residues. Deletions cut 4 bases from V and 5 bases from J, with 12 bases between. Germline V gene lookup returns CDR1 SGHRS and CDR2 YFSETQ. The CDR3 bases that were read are TGCGCCAGCAGCGACCAGGGATGGACCGGGGAG. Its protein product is CASSDQGWTGE. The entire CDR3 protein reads CASSDQGWTGELFF.

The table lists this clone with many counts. CDR3 amino acids: CSATRDRGLTSTDTQYF. CDR3 DNA, as far as it was read: TGCAGTGCTACCCGGGACAGGGGGCTGACAAGCACAGATACG. V gene TRBV20-1 combines with J gene TRBJ2-3; 12 nucleotides align to TRBD1. The read ends 3 residues before the CDR3 terminus; that terminus is restored from the germline J gene. The CDR3 contains 17 residues. CDR1 is DFQATT, CDR2 SNEGSKA, per germline (reference sequence). With 4 bases clipped from V and 0 bases from J, the junction kept 8 bases outside the gene matches.